What follows are 14 T cell receptor beta chains derived from one specimen sequenced in a study of cytomegalovirus exposure and HLA in healthy donors. TCRdb's copy holds only in-frame clones and misses some; the assay was immunoSEQ multiplex PCR. Among around 50,000 clones listed, more than 80% were seen once. The sequenced sample consisted of PBMCs. The receptor set was obtained from a woman between 18 and 29 years old in good health and CMV-seronegative.

The gene calls are TRBV6-4 and TRBJ2-5; 8 positions match TRBD1. Germline V gene sequence: CDR1 MRHNA, CDR2 SNTAGT. The CDR3 contains 18 residues. V was clipped by 3 bases and J by 5 bases; unmatched bases: 17. CDR3 sequence: CASSDRVPTGDCWETQYF. In DNA, the CDR3 is TGTGCCAGCAGTGATCGGGTCCCGACAGGGGATTGTTGGGAGACCCAGTACTTC.

The rearrangement uses TRBV19 and TRBJ2-3; 10 nucleotides align to TRBD1. With V trimmed by 6 bases and J by 0 bases, 3 bases remained unmatched. Looked up from germline, CDR1 is LNHDA and CDR2 is SQIVND (reference sequence). CDR3 length: 15 residues. The CDR3 loop is CASSGTGESTDTQYF. CDR3 DNA sequence: TGTGCCAGTAGCGGGACAGGGGAGAGCACAGATACGCAGTATTTT.

This rearrangement joins TRBV6-1 to TRBJ1-1; a weak D match, TRBD1 (5 bases). The CDR3 consists of 14 residues. CDR1 and CDR2 (germline): MNHNS, SASEGT. Trimming pared 7 bases from V and 1 base from J, leaving 13 bases between. CDR3 in amino acids: CASTRGVENTEAFF. DNA of the CDR3: TGTGCCAGCACCCGGGGGGTCGAGAACACTGAAGCTTTCTTT.

The CDR3, as DNA: TGTGCCAGCAGCTTGAGGGTAAGTCGGGAGTGTACAGATACGCAGTATTTT. It is translated as CASSLRVSRECTDTQYF. The chain has TRBV5-6 and TRBJ2-3; perhaps TRBD2 as D (6 bases). The CDR3 sequence is 17 residues long. Germline V gives CDR1 SGHDT, CDR2 YYEEEE. V was trimmed by 1 base and J by 3 bases, leaving 18 bases between them.

J is TRBJ2-5 and V is TRBV29-1; weak D call: TRBD2 (5 bases). Trimming shortened V by 4 bases and J by 5 bases, and 8 bases separated the two germline ends. Germline V gene data show CDR1 as SQVTM and CDR2 as ANQGSEA. The length of the CDR3 is 11 residues. The CDR3 DNA sequence: TGCAGCGTTGCTAGCAGCGAGACCCAGTACTTC. It specifies CSVASSETQYF.

The J gene is TRBJ1-5, the V gene TRBV6-1; 10 bases are shared with TRBD1. The CDR3 runs to 13 residues. Germline-derived CDR1 and CDR2 are MNHNS and SASEGT. V gave up 6 bases and J gave up 7 bases; unmatched junction bases: 3. CDR3 nucleotides: TGTGCCAGCAGGACAGGGGGCGCCCAGCCCCAGCATTTT. Protein: CASRTGGAQPQHF.

V usage is TRBV4-1 and J usage is TRBJ2-1; TRBD1 might be the D (5 bases). This CDR3 comprises 16 residues. V was cut by 0 bases and J by 4 bases, with 13 bases left in between. CDR1 is MGHRA, CDR2 YSYEKL, per germline. CDR3 sequence reads: CASSQDFDRGYNEQFF. CDR3 coding DNA: TGCGCCAGCAGCCAAGATTTCGACAGAGGATACAATGAGCAGTTCTTC.

The chain joins TRBV27 to TRBJ1-1; maybe TRBD1 (6 bases). V was trimmed by 2 bases and J by 4 bases, leaving 26 bases between them. Per germline, CDR1 MNHEY and CDR2 SMNVEV (reference sequence). CDR3 length: 19 residues. CDR3 in DNA: TGTGCCAGCAGTTTACACATCAGGGGTAAATGGCCCTTGTTCACTGAAGCTTTCTTT. As protein: CASSLHIRGKWPLFTEAFF.

V is TRBV18 and J is TRBJ1-5; a possible D gene is TRBD1 (6 bases). Trimming left V 4 bases short and J 2 bases short, with 12 bases between. CDR1 KGHSH and CDR2 LQKENI come from the germline V gene. The CDR3 contains 15 residues. CDR3 nucleotide sequence: TGTGCCAGCTCACTTATTCACAGGGGCAATCAGCCCCAGCATTTT. It is translated as CASSLIHRGNQPQHF.

This chain links TRBV5-4 with TRBJ1-4; no clear D. The ends were cut back, 2 bases at V and 0 bases at J, with 8 bases in the middle. This CDR3 is built from 15 residues. CDR1 is SGHNT and CDR2 is YYREEE in the germline V gene (reference sequence). The CDR3 is CASSFGIATNEKLFF. The CDR3 coding sequence is TGTGCCAGCAGCTTTGGCATTGCAACTAATGAAAAACTGTTTTTT.

The genes are TRBV28 and TRBJ2-3; no definite D call. V was shortened by 1 base and J by 1 base, with 9 bases between the two germline ends. The CDR3 sequence is 15 residues long. From germline, CDR1 is MDHEN and CDR2 SYDVKM. As DNA, the CDR3 is TGTGCCAGCAGTTTATTGGAGTTTGGCACAGATACGCAGTATTTT. Protein product: CASSLLEFGTDTQYF.

J is TRBJ1-2 and V is TRBV10-3, with D possibly being TRBD1 (5 bases). Between the trimmed V and J ends, which lost 8 bases and 4 bases, there was a span of 23 bases. Per germline, CDR1 ENHRY and CDR2 SYGVKD. CDR3 length equals 16 residues. The DNA for the CDR3 is TGTGCCATCGAAAGGGGAAGAAGTCCAGACCTCTATGGCTACACCTTC. Translating it yields CAIERGRSPDLYGYTF.

V gene TRBV18 combines with J gene TRBJ1-1, with D possibly TRBD1 on 5 matching bases. This CDR3 is built from 14 residues. Looked up from germline, CDR1 is KGHSH and CDR2 is LQKENI. Deletions cut 5 bases from V and 1 base from J, with 11 bases between. CDR3 residues: CASSESGGNTEAFF. The CDR3 nucleotides are TGTGCCAGCTCAGAGTCGGGGGGGAACACTGAAGCTTTCTTT.

This chain connects TRBV7-2 to TRBJ1-5, with D possibly TRBD1 on 5 matching bases. The V gene lost 5 bases and the J gene lost 5 bases, with 28 bases spanning the gap. The CDR3 loop spans 19 amino acids. Germline CDR1 reads SGHTA; CDR2 reads FQGNSA. The CDR3 sequence is CASSPAGGGYSAWDQPQHF. The DNA for the CDR3 is TGTGCCAGCAGCCCGGCCGGGGGGGGGTATAGTGCTTGGGATCAGCCCCAGCATTTT.